This T cell receptor beta chain was recovered during a study of blood T cell repertoires in COVID-19. Profiling relied on immunoSEQ multiplex PCR, and the TCRdb table lists in-frame clones only, not all of them. The data show about 33,000 clones, around 73% seen once. V was clipped by 4 bases and J by 10 bases; unmatched bases: 18. The CDR3 length is 18 residues. Germline V lookup: CDR1 MNHEY, CDR2 SMNVEV (reference sequence). The TCR originated in a man aged 70 or older with acute or convalescent COVID-19. Sample: peripheral blood. The chain uses TRBV27 and TRBJ1-6; TRBD1 matches 8 bases. The CDR3 sequence: CASSYLFRGPYLGSPLHF. The CDR3 coding sequence is TGTGCCAGCAGTTATCTCTTCAGGGGGCCGTATTTAGGATCACCCCTCCACTTT.